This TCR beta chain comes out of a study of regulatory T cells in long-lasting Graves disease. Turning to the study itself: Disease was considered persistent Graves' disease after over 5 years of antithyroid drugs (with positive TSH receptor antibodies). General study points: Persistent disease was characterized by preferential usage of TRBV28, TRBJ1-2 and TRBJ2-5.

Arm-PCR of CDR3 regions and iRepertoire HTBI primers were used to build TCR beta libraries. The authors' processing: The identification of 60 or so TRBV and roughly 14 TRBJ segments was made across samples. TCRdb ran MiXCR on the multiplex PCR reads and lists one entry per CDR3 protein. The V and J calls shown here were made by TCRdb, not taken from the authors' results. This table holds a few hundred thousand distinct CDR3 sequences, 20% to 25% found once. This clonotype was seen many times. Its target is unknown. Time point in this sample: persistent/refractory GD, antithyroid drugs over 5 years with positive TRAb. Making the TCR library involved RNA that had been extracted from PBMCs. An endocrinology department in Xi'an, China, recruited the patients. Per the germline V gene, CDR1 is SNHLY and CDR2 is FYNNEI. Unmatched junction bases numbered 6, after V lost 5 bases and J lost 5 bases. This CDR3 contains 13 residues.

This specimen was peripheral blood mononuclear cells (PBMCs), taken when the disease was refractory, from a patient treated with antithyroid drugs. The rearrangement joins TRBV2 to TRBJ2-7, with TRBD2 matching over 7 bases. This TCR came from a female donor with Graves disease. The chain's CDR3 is CASSSLAVDEQYF. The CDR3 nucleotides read TGTGCCAGCAGTTCTCTAGCGGTGGACGAGCAGTACTTC.